The sequence of this TCR beta chain was determined in a study of cytomegalovirus exposure and HLA in healthy donors. This clone was counted only a few times. The PCR was carried out with 60 Vbeta primers and 13 Jbeta primers. The data were produced by immunoSEQ multiplex PCR, yet TCRdb's version contains in-frame clones alone and is incomplete. The sample shows under 100,000 clones, approximately 70% of them seen only once. This CDR3 is built from 13 residues. The germline V gene has CDR1 SGHTA and CDR2 FQGNSA. The V gene end was trimmed by 5 bases and the J gene end by 12 bases; junction bases not matched to a gene: 9.

This receptor was taken from a woman between 45 and 65 years old in good health and CMV-seropositive. The sequencing sample was made of PBMCs. This sequence joins TRBV7-2 and TRBJ2-1, with 8 bases identical to TRBD2. The CDR3 sequence: CASSDGGGTRQFF. The CDR3 region has the DNA TGTGCCAGCAGCGACGGGGGGGGTACCCGGCAGTTCTTC.